The entry that follows covers one T cell receptor (beta chain) sequence. This sample was taken from a study of T cells after yellow fever vaccination. TCR cDNA was made by 5'RACE template switching, adding a universal primer site and UMIs. TCRdb reprocessed the 5' RACE reads via MiXCR and lists one record per CDR3 protein. The data contain roughly 310,000 distinct CDR3 sequences, 8.7% of them singletons. Germline CDR1 SGHRS, CDR2 YFSETQ. CDR3 size: 13 residues. J lost 5 bases, V lost 7 bases, and 6 bases had no gene match. Sample: PBMCs, taken on the day of the first yellow fever vaccination. The TCR comes from a man between 18 and 35 years old who received the YFV17D yellow fever vaccine. This rearrangement joins TRBV5-1 to TRBJ2-5; 9 bases agree with TRBD2. CDR3 DNA: TGCGCCAGCGTCCCCGCGGGGGGGGAGACCCAGTACTTC. Translation: CASVPAGGETQYF.